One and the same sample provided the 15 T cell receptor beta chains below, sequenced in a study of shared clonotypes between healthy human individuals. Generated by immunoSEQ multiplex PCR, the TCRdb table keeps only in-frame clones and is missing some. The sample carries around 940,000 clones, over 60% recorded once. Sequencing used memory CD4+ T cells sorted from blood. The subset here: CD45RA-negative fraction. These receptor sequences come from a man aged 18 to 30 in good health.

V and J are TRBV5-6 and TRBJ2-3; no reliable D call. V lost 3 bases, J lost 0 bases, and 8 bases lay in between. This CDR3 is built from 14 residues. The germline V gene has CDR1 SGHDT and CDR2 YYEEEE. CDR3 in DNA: TGTGCCAGCAGCTATGACTCTAGCACAGATACGCAGTATTTT. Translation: CASSYDSSTDTQYF.

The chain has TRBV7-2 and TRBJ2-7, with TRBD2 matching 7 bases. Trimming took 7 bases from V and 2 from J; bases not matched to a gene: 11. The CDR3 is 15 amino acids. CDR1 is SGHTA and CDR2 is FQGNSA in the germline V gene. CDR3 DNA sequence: TGTGCCAGCACGGGGGGAGAGGACGTGGCCTACGAGCAGTACTTC. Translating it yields CASTGGEDVAYEQYF. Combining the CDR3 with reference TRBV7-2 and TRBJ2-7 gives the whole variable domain GAGVSQSPSNKVTEKGKDVELRCDPISGHTALYWYRQSLGQGLEFLIYFQGNSAPDKSGLPSDRFSAERTGGSVSTLTIQRTQQEDSAVYLCASTGGEDVAYEQYFGPGTRLTVT.

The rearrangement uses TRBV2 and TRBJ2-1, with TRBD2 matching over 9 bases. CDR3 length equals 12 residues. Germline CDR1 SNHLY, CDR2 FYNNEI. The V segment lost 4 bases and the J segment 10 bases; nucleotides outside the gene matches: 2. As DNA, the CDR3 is TGTGCCAGCAGTGTAAGCGGGAGGGAGCAGTTCTTC. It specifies CASSVSGREQFF.

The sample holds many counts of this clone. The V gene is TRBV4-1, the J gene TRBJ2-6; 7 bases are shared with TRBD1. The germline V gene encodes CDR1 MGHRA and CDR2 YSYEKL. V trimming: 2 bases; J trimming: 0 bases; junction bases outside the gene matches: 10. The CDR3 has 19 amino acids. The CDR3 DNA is TGCGCCAGCAGCCAAATCATGACAGGGAAAATCTCTGGGGCCAACGTCCTGACTTTC. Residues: CASSQIMTGKISGANVLTF.

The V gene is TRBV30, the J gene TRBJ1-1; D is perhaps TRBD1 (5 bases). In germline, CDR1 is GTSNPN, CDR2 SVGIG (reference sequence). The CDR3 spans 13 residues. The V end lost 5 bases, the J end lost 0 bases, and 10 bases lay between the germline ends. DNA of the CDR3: TGTGCCTGGGTGGGGCAGGTGAACACTGAAGCTTTCTTT. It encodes CAWVGQVNTEAFF. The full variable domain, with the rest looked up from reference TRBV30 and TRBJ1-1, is SQTIHQWPATLVQPVGSPLSLECTVEGTSNPNLYWYRQAAGRGLQLLFYSVGIGQISSEVPQNLSASRPQDRQFILSSKKLLLSDSGFYLCAWVGQVNTEAFFGQGTRLTVV.

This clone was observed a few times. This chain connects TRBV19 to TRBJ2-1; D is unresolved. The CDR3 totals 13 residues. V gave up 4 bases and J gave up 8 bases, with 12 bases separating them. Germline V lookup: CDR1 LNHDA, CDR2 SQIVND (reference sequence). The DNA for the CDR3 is TGTGCCAGTAGTAGGAGCGTAATCGATGAGCAGTTCTTC. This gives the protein CASSRSVIDEQFF.

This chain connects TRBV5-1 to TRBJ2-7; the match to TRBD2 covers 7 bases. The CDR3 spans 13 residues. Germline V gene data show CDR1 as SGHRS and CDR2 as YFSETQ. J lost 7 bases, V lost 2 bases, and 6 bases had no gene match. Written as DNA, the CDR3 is TGCGCCAGCAGCTTTAACGGGAGGATTGAGCAGTACTTC. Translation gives CASSFNGRIEQYF.

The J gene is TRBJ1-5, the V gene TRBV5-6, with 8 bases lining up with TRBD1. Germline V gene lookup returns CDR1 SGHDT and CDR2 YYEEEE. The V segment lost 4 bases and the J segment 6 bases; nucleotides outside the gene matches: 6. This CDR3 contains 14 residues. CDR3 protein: CASSRGQGGQPQHF. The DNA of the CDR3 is TGTGCCAGCAGCCGAGGACAGGGAGGTCAGCCCCAGCATTTT.

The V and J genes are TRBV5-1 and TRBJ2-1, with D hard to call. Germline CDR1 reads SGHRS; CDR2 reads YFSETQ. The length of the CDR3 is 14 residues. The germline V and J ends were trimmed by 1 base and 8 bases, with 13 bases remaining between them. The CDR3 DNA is TGCGCCAGCAGCTTGTTCAGTCAGATGGATGAGCAGTTCTTC. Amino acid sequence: CASSLFSQMDEQFF.

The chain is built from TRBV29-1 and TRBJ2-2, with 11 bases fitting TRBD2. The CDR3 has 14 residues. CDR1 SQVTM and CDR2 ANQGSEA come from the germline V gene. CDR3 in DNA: TGCAGTGCCTCCGGACTAGCGGGCACCGGGGAGCTGTTTTTT. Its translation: CSASGLAGTGELFF.

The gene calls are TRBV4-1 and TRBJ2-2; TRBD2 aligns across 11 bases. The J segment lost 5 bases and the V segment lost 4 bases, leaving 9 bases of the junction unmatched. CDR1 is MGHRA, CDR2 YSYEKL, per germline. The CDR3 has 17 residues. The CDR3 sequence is CASSPARLAGGTGELFF. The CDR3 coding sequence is TGCGCCAGCAGCCCAGCGAGGCTAGCGGGGGGAACCGGGGAGCTGTTTTTT.

The CDR3 DNA reads TGTGCCAGCAGCCTAGACGCATGGGACTTTTCCACCGGGGAGCTGTTTTTT. This encodes CASSLDAWDFSTGELFF. The J gene is TRBJ2-2, the V gene TRBV5-4, with a possible D match to TRBD2 (6 bases). The V end was cut by 4 bases, the J end by 4 bases, with 20 bases between. This CDR3 spans 17 amino acids. The germline gives CDR1 SGHNT, CDR2 YYREEE (reference sequence).

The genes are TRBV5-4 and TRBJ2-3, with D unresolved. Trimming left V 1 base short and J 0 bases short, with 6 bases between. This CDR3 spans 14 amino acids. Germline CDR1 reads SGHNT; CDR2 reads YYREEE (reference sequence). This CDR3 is CASSLSASTDTQYF. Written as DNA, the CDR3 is TGTGCCAGCAGCTTGAGCGCTAGCACAGATACGCAGTATTTT.

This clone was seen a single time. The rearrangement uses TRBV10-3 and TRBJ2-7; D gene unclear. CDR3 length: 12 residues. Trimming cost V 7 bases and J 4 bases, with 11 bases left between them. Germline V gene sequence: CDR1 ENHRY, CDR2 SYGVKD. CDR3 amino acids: CAITIGLYEQYF. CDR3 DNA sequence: TGTGCCATCACTATAGGTTTGTACGAGCAGTACTTC.

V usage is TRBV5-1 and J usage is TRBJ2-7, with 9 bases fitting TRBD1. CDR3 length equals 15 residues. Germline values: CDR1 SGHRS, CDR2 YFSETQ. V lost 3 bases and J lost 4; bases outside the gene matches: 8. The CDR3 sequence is CASSSLGQGLYEQYF. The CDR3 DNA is TGCGCCAGCAGCTCCCTGGGACAGGGTTTATACGAGCAGTACTTC.